The next 27 T cell receptor beta chains were all read from a single sample in a study of cytomegalovirus exposure and HLA in healthy donors. Primers: 60 Vbeta forward and 13 Jbeta reverse. Profiling relied on immunoSEQ multiplex PCR, and the TCRdb table lists in-frame clones only, not all of them. The data show a few hundred thousand clones, under 80% seen once. The sample taken for sequencing was PBMCs. The receptors originated from a girl aged 2-10 years in good health and CMV-seronegative.

The chain carries TRBV2 and TRBJ1-1; no definite D call. Germline V lookup: CDR1 SNHLY, CDR2 FYNNEI. Trimming left V 8 bases short and J 6 bases short, with 16 bases between. The CDR3 covers 13 residues. The CDR3 reads CASEQPLTPEAFF. The CDR3 DNA is TGTGCCAGCGAACAGCCTTTAACCCCTGAAGCTTTCTTT.

This chain connects TRBV18 to TRBJ1-2; D not resolved. CDR3 length equals 16 residues. V lost 2 bases to trimming and J lost 4 bases, with 17 bases between them. Germline V gene lookup returns CDR1 KGHSH and CDR2 LQKENI. The CDR3 DNA follows: TGTGCCAGCTCACCATCGGGGTCGAGTAGCCTCTATGGCTACACCTTC. Translation: CASSPSGSSSLYGYTF. Variable domain in full (rest from reference TRBV18 and TRBJ1-2): NAGVMQNPRHLVRRRGQEARLRCSPMKGHSHVYWYRQLPEEGLKFMVYLQKENIIDESGMPKERFSAEFPKEGPSILRIQQVVRGDSAAYFCASSPSGSSSLYGYTFGSGTRLTVV.

This sequence joins TRBV11-2 and TRBJ2-7, with TRBD1 as a possible D gene (5 bases). V was clipped by 3 bases and J by 1 base, with 10 bases between them. Germline V CDR1 and CDR2: SGHAT, FQNNGV. This CDR3 is 14 amino acids long. CDR3 protein: CASSLTDGSYEQYF. In nucleotides, the CDR3 is TGTGCCAGCAGCTTGACAGATGGGTCCTACGAGCAGTACTTC.

The rearrangement joins TRBV18 to TRBJ2-7; TRBD1 matches 7 bases. Germline V lookup: CDR1 KGHSH, CDR2 LQKENI. The CDR3 consists of 15 residues. J lost 5 bases, V lost 6 bases, and 13 bases had no gene match. The CDR3 sequence: CASSPTGVIVDEQYF. Written as DNA, the CDR3 is TGTGCCAGCTCGCCTACAGGGGTAATAGTCGACGAGCAGTACTTC.

The V gene is TRBV5-1, the J gene TRBJ2-7; perhaps TRBD2 as D (6 bases). V shed 10 bases and J shed 7 bases, with 15 bases lying between them. Germline V lookup: CDR1 SGHRS, CDR2 YFSETQ. This CDR3 is 11 amino acids long. In DNA, the CDR3 is TGCGCCTCAGGAGGGGCGGGGGAGCAGTACTTC. Translation: CASGGAGEQYF.

This chain joins TRBV7-9 and TRBJ2-1; 8 bases are a match to TRBD2. This CDR3 has 16 amino acids. Germline V CDR1 and CDR2: SEHNR, FQNEAQ (reference sequence). V shed 4 bases and J 0 bases; nucleotides not matched to a gene: 5. The CDR3 bases are TGTGCCAGCAGCTCGACTAGCGCTAGCTCCTACAATGAGCAGTTCTTC. This gives the protein CASSSTSASSYNEQFF.

The chain couples TRBV6-1 to TRBJ2-7; TRBD2 is a possible D gene (5 bases). CDR1 is MNHNS and CDR2 is SASEGT in the germline V gene. Trimming pared 3 bases from V and 2 bases from J, leaving 14 bases between. This CDR3 spans 15 amino acids. CDR3 DNA: TGTGCCAGCAGTGACGAAGGCACTAGTCCCTACGAGCAGTACTTC. Amino acids: CASSDEGTSPYEQYF.

The gene calls are TRBV6-5 and TRBJ2-7; a weak D match, TRBD1 (5 bases). The CDR3 contains 13 residues. V was pared by 3 bases and J by 5 bases, with 11 bases between. The germline V gene has CDR1 MNHEY and CDR2 SVGAGI. Written as DNA, the CDR3 is TGTGCCAGCAGTTATCAATCAGGGAACGAGCAGTACTTC. Translating it yields CASSYQSGNEQYF.

This clone was seen more than once but under ten times. The chain joins TRBV2 to TRBJ1-2; TRBD1 aligns across 7 bases. The CDR3 has 16 amino acids. The germline CDR1 and CDR2 sequences are SNHLY and FYNNEI. V dropped 0 bases and J dropped 2; count of bases not matched to a gene: 6. CDR3 bases: TGTGCCAGCAGTGAAGCGCTAGGGACAGTCAACTATGGCTACACCTTC. This codes for CASSEALGTVNYGYTF.

This clone has only a few counts. This chain links TRBV29-1 with TRBJ2-1; 11 bases align to TRBD2. The germline V gene has CDR1 SQVTM and CDR2 ANQGSEA. The CDR3 runs 16 residues. With 6 bases clipped from V and 0 bases from J, the junction kept 7 bases outside the gene matches. Here the CDR3 reads CSVPQGLAASYNEQFF. In DNA, the CDR3 is TGCAGCGTCCCCCAGGGACTAGCGGCCTCCTACAATGAGCAGTTCTTC.

The chain is built from TRBV27 and TRBJ2-5; 9 positions agree with TRBD2. The V gene's germline CDR1 is MNHEY and CDR2 SMNVEV (reference sequence). CDR3 length equals 17 residues. V shed 1 base, J shed 5 bases, and the junction held 11 bases outside the gene matches. CDR3 region: CASSLFPASGAGETQYF. CDR3 in DNA: TGTGCCAGCAGTTTATTTCCCGCTAGCGGGGCAGGGGAGACCCAGTACTTC.

V usage is TRBV28 and J usage is TRBJ1-6; TRBD1 is a possible D gene (6 bases). The CDR3 extends over 14 amino acids. Germline V gene lookup returns CDR1 MDHEN and CDR2 SYDVKM. Trimming removed 2 bases at V and 10 bases at J, with 12 bases between. CDR3 DNA: TGTGCCAGCAGTTTAGGGGGGGCTCGCTCACCCCTCCACTTT. This gives the protein CASSLGGARSPLHF. Variable domain in full (rest from reference TRBV28 and TRBJ1-6): DVKVTQSSRYLVKRTGEKVFLECVQDMDHENMFWYRQDPGLGLRLIYFSYDVKMKEKGDIPEGYSVSREKKERFSLILESASTNQTSMYLCASSLGGARSPLHFGNGTRLTVT.

V gene TRBV18 combines with J gene TRBJ1-1, with D possibly matching TRBD1 (5 bases). Deletions cut 2 bases from V and 12 bases from J, with 16 bases between. The length of the CDR3 is 13 residues. Per germline, CDR1 KGHSH and CDR2 LQKENI. CDR3 sequence (DNA): TGTGCCAGCTCACCAGTGCGGGGCGGGGCTTCTTTCTTT. Its protein is CASSPVRGGASFF.

This clone showed up just a few times. The gene calls are TRBV2 and TRBJ1-1; the D is unclear. CDR3 size: 13 residues. Germline V gives CDR1 SNHLY, CDR2 FYNNEI. The V gene lost 4 bases and the J gene lost 3 bases, with 9 bases spanning the gap. As DNA, the CDR3 is TGTGCCAGCAGTGCAGGCGTCTACACTGAAGCTTTCTTT. The encoded protein is CASSAGVYTEAFF.

The chain combines TRBV19 with TRBJ1-4, with D possibly TRBD1 on 6 matching bases. CDR3 size: 17 residues. Germline values: CDR1 LNHDA, CDR2 SQIVND (reference sequence). With 5 bases removed from V and 8 bases from J, the gap between germline ends came to 24 bases. The CDR3 DNA is TGTGCCAGTAGTTGGGGAGCTGCGGGGGGCTTCGGGGAAAAACTGTTTTTT. This codes for CASSWGAAGGFGEKLFF.

For the CDR3, the DNA is TGCGCCAGCAGCCAAGGTGGCGGGGCGAAAGGCTACACCTTC. This encodes CASSQGGGAKGYTF. The chain employs TRBV4-1 and TRBJ1-2; possible D gene TRBD1, 5 bases. V gave up 1 base and J gave up 8 bases, with 14 bases separating them. The germline V gene encodes CDR1 MGHRA and CDR2 YSYEKL. This CDR3 has 14 amino acids.

The chain recombines TRBV29-1 with TRBJ1-1, with D possibly being TRBD1 (6 bases). This CDR3 spans 12 amino acids. Germline CDR1 is SQVTM and CDR2 is ANQGSEA. V shed 6 bases and J shed 1 base, with 9 bases lying between them. This CDR3 is CSVVRGNTEAFF. DNA for the CDR3: TGCAGCGTGGTCAGGGGGAACACTGAAGCTTTCTTT. Filled out from reference TRBV29-1 and TRBJ1-1, the complete variable domain reads SAVISQKPSRDICQRGTSLTIQCQVDSQVTMMFWYRQQPGQSLTLIATANQGSEATYESGFVIDKFPISRPNLTFSTLTVSNMSPEDSSIYLCSVVRGNTEAFFGQGTRLTVV.

The CDR3 nucleotides read TGTGCCAGCAGCTTAGAAATGGGGGGAACTGGAAACACCATATATTTT. Encoded protein: CASSLEMGGTGNTIYF. This rearrangement joins TRBV7-2 to TRBJ1-3; TRBD1 might be the D (5 bases). With 1 base removed from V and 2 bases from J, the gap between germline ends came to 12 bases. CDR1 is SGHTA and CDR2 is FQGNSA in the germline V gene. The CDR3 consists of 16 residues.

V and J are TRBV19 and TRBJ1-5, with 9 bases aligning to TRBD1. The V gene end was trimmed by 6 bases and the J gene end by 1 base; junction bases not matched to a gene: 4. CDR3 size: 15 residues. Germline V gene lookup returns CDR1 LNHDA and CDR2 SQIVND (reference sequence). CDR3 in DNA: TGTGCCAGTAGCTCCGACAGGGGGAGCAATCAGCCCCAGCATTTT. Translated, it gives CASSSDRGSNQPQHF. Full variable domain (missing parts from reference TRBV19 and TRBJ1-5): DGGITQSPKYLFRKEGQNVTLSCEQNLNHDAMYWYRQDPGQGLRLIYYSQIVNDFQKGDIAEGYSVSREKKESFPLTVTSAQKNPTAFYLCASSSDRGSNQPQHFGDGTRLSIL.

In regard to this clone: Sequence at one end of the junction differs from germline and may be a read error. This chain links TRBV7-2 with TRBJ1-2; D is perhaps TRBD1 (6 bases). There are 12 residues in the CDR3. CDR1 is SGHTA and CDR2 is FQGNSA in the germline V gene. The CDR3 DNA reads TGTGCCAGCAGCTCAGTCGGACCCAGGGGCCACTTC. As protein: CASSSVGPRGHF.

The genes are TRBV5-6 and TRBJ1-3; 9 nucleotides align to TRBD1. CDR1 and CDR2 from the germline V gene are SGHDT and YYEEEE. J was trimmed by 0 bases and V by 4 bases; bases with no gene match: 5. The CDR3 is made up of 16 amino acids. The CDR3 reads CASSNGQGISGNTIYF. The CDR3 DNA reads as TGTGCCAGCAGCAATGGACAGGGGATCTCTGGAAACACCATATATTTT.

This clone was picked up a small number of times. Mismatch with germline at one junction end may stem from a read error. The chain couples TRBV7-9 to TRBJ2-5, with D maybe TRBD2 (6 bases). Germline-derived CDR1 and CDR2 are SEHNR and FQNEAQ (reference sequence). The CDR3 loop spans 17 amino acids. CDR3 sequence reads: CSSSLKGRGREGETQYF. The CDR3 coding sequence is TGTTCCAGCAGCTTAAAAGGGCGGGGTAGAGAGGGAGAGACCCAGTACTTC.

V usage is TRBV6-1 and J usage is TRBJ2-1; TRBD2 is a possible D gene (5 bases). Trimming removed 6 bases from V and 4 bases from J, with 10 bases in between. The CDR3 has 13 amino acids. The germline gives CDR1 MNHNS, CDR2 SASEGT. The CDR3 is CASSLTRYNEQFF. CDR3 bases: TGTGCCAGCAGCCTAACTAGGTACAATGAGCAGTTCTTC.

The chain carries TRBV7-2 and TRBJ2-7; TRBD2 might be the D (5 bases). Trimming took off 5 bases at V and 2 bases at J, with 13 bases between the two ends. CDR1 SGHTA and CDR2 FQGNSA come from the germline V gene. The CDR3 has 14 amino acids. CDR3 amino acids: CASSTRTDTYEQYF. The CDR3 DNA reads as TGTGCCAGCAGCACCCGGACTGATACCTACGAGCAGTACTTC. Based on the CDR3 plus reference TRBV7-2 and TRBJ2-7, the full variable domain is GAGVSQSPSNKVTEKGKDVELRCDPISGHTALYWYRQSLGQGLEFLIYFQGNSAPDKSGLPSDRFSAERTGGSVSTLTIQRTQQEDSAVYLCASSTRTDTYEQYFGPGTRLTVT.

This sequence joins TRBV9 and TRBJ1-1; D is unresolved. The length of the CDR3 is 13 residues. Trimming took 4 bases from V and 4 from J, leaving 11 bases between them. Per the germline V gene, CDR1 is SGDLS and CDR2 is YYNGEE. The CDR3 loop reads CASSPRPGTEAFF. The CDR3, as DNA: TGTGCCAGCAGCCCCCGGCCGGGCACTGAAGCTTTCTTT. The variable domain in full, completed from reference TRBV9 and TRBJ1-1, reads DSGVTQTPKHLITATGQRVTLRCSPRSGDLSVYWYQQSLDQGLQFLIQYYNGEERAKGNILERFSAQQFPDLHSELNLSSLELGDSALYFCASSPRPGTEAFFGQGTRLTVV.

The CDR3 nucleotides read TGTGCCAGCAGCTTAGGGGGGGAGCCCCAGCATTTT. Encoded protein: CASSLGGEPQHF. The J gene is TRBJ1-5, the V gene TRBV11-2; a possible D gene is TRBD1 (5 bases). Germline V lookup: CDR1 SGHAT, CDR2 FQNNGV. The CDR3 runs 12 residues. V lost 1 base, J lost 8 bases, and 6 bases lay in between.

The J gene is TRBJ2-2, the V gene TRBV9; possibly TRBD2 for D (6 bases). Germline V gene data show CDR1 as SGDLS and CDR2 as YYNGEE. Deletions cut 3 bases from V and 5 bases from J, with 17 bases between. The CDR3 extends over 16 amino acids. The CDR3 protein is CASSAPPRGRTGELFF. CDR3 nucleotides: TGTGCCAGCAGCGCCCCTCCCCGGGGGAGAACCGGGGAGCTGTTTTTT.